The next 14 T cell receptor beta chains were all read from a single sample in a study of spatial heterogeneity in lung cancer (dated by TCRdb to the late 2010s). The time point label, read with the paper, signifies: sample taken at primary tumor resection. The method behind the library was 5' RACE. The listed sequencing device is NextSeq 500. The public reads were run again by TCRdb, first through fastp at Q25 and then through MiXCR, and only productive beta chains were kept. Duplicate CDR3 protein sequences are folded into a single record with the most common DNA and genes. The sample profile shows 30,000 to 40,000 distinct CDR3 sequences; around 3.1% of them were found once. 35% to 40% of the sample comes from the top ten. The sequencing used normal lung tissue next to the tumor, collected at surgery. The source of these receptors is a male donor with early-stage non-small cell lung cancer.

V gene TRBV2 combines with J gene TRBJ1-5; a possible D gene is TRBD1 (6 bases). V was shortened by 7 bases and J by 3 bases, with 13 bases between the two germline ends. Germline values: CDR1 SNHLY, CDR2 FYNNEI. This CDR3 is 14 amino acids long. This CDR3 reads CASKGGGLNQPQHF. Here the CDR3 DNA reads TGTGCCAGCAAGGGGGGCGGACTCAATCAGCCCCAGCATTTT. Full variable domain (missing parts from reference TRBV2 and TRBJ1-5): EPEVTQTPSHQVTQMGQEVILRCVPISNHLYFYWYRQILGQKVEFLVSFYNNEISEKSEIFDDQFSVERPDGSNFTLKIRSTKLEDSAMYFCASKGGGLNQPQHFGDGTRLSIL.

This clonotype was recorded many times. This sequence joins TRBV29-1 and TRBJ1-5, with D possibly TRBD1 on 6 matching bases. V was pared by 5 bases and J by 5 bases, with 13 bases between. CDR3 length equals 13 residues. In germline, CDR1 is SQVTM, CDR2 ANQGSEA. This chain's CDR3 is CSVLGADDQPQHF. CDR3 DNA: TGCAGCGTTTTGGGGGCCGACGATCAGCCCCAGCATTTT.

In its sample, this clonotype was seen many times. This chain links TRBV2 with TRBJ2-4; D may match TRBD1 or TRBD2 (5 bases each). Germline-derived CDR1 and CDR2 are SNHLY and FYNNEI. V lost 10 bases and J 6 bases, leaving 16 bases between the germline ends. The CDR3 length is 13 residues. The CDR3 nucleotides read TGTGCCACCAACCCCGGGACGGGAAACATTCAGTACTTC. Translated, it gives CATNPGTGNIQYF.

This clonotype was seen at least ten times. The chain uses TRBV7-2 and TRBJ2-1, with a weak D call TRBD2 (5 bases). CDR1 is SGHTA and CDR2 is FQGNSA in the germline V gene. The CDR3 has 13 residues. V lost 5 bases to trimming and J lost 9 bases, with 14 bases between them. The DNA for the CDR3 is TGTGCCAGCAGCCCACCCAACGGGATTGAGCAGTTCTTC. Translated, it gives CASSPPNGIEQFF.

This clonotype came up many times. CDR3 nucleotides: TGTGCCAGCAGGGGGCCTAGCGGGGGTTACAATGAGCAGTTCTTC. As protein: CASRGPSGGYNEQFF. The chain is built from TRBV7-2 and TRBJ2-1; 10 bases are a match to TRBD2. Germline V gives CDR1 SGHTA, CDR2 FQGNSA. This CDR3 is 15 amino acids long. The V gene end was trimmed by 6 bases and the J gene end by 4 bases; junction bases not matched to a gene: 6.

This clonotype was detected ten times or more. The rearrangement uses TRBV2 and TRBJ2-5, with a weak D call TRBD1 (6 bases). Between the trimmed V and J ends, which lost 5 bases and 5 bases, there was a span of 18 bases. Germline assignment: CDR1 SNHLY and CDR2 FYNNEI. The CDR3 length is 15 residues. The CDR3 DNA reads as TGTGCCAGCAGTAGCGAGACAGGAATCTATGAGACCCAGTACTTC. Protein: CASSSETGIYETQYF.

This clonotype has at least ten counts. This chain connects TRBV12-3 or TRBV12-4 to TRBJ2-7, with D possibly matching TRBD1 (6 bases). Trimming left V 2 bases short and J 6 bases short, with 11 bases between. This CDR3 is 13 amino acids long. CDR3 in amino acids: CASSLTGWFEQYF. The CDR3 DNA reads as TGTGCCAGCAGTTTAACAGGGTGGTTCGAGCAGTACTTC.

This clonotype was counted ten times or more. V usage is TRBV3-1 and J usage is TRBJ2-3; D tentatively reads TRBD1 or TRBD2 (5 bases each). The V end lost 2 bases, the J end lost 6 bases, and 6 bases lay between the germline ends. Germline CDR1 is LGHDT and CDR2 is YNNKEL (reference sequence). CDR3 length: 12 amino acids. The CDR3 spells CASSQWDDTQYF. In DNA form, the CDR3 reads TGTGCCAGCAGCCAATGGGACGATACGCAGTATTTT.

This clonotype was counted at least ten times. In nucleotides, the CDR3 is TGTGCCAGCAGTTTACTCGGGGAAAACATTCAGTACTTC. This encodes CASSLLGENIQYF. The V call is TRBV12-3 or TRBV12-4, the J call TRBJ2-4, with D possibly TRBD2 on 5 matching bases. CDR3 length: 13 residues. The V and J ends lost 2 bases and 5 bases respectively, with 7 bases between them.

This clonotype came up a few times. The chain uses TRBV18 and TRBJ1-6, with D unclear. Trimming took 5 bases from V and 7 from J, leaving 12 bases between them. This CDR3 spans 14 amino acids. CDR1 and CDR2 from the germline V gene are KGHSH and LQKENI. The CDR3 DNA sequence: TGTGCCAGCTCAGAGGGCCCGGGGAATTCACCCCTCCACTTT. Its protein is CASSEGPGNSPLHF.

This clonotype appeared a few times. The V and J genes are TRBV5-1 and TRBJ2-3, with 9 positions matching TRBD1. This CDR3 contains 16 residues. From germline, CDR1 is SGHRS and CDR2 YFSETQ. J lost 3 bases, V lost 1 base, and 6 bases had no gene match. The CDR3 DNA follows: TGCGCCAGCAGCTTGCCGTCGGGACAGGGAACAGATACGCAGTATTTT. This translates into CASSLPSGQGTDTQYF.

This clonotype was counted ten times or more. The genes are TRBV5-1 and TRBJ2-2, with D perhaps being TRBD1 or TRBD2 (5 bases each). Germline assignment: CDR1 SGHRS and CDR2 YFSETQ. CDR3 length equals 16 residues. Trimming pared 2 bases from V and 0 bases from J, leaving 11 bases between. CDR3 DNA sequence: TGCGCCAGCAGCTTATCCGGGACCCCGAACACCGGGGAGCTGTTTTTT. It codes for CASSLSGTPNTGELFF.

This chain uses TRBV28 with TRBJ2-7; 15 nucleotides line up with TRBD2. Per germline, CDR1 MDHEN and CDR2 SYDVKM. The CDR3 extends over 19 amino acids. Trimming at V came to 4 bases and at J to 2 bases, leaving 12 bases not matched to a gene. Here the CDR3 DNA reads TGTGCCAGCAGTTCCCCCGGGACTAGCGGGGGGTGGGGCGCCTACGAGCAGTACTTC. Translating it yields CASSSPGTSGGWGAYEQYF.

This clonotype was found many times. This chain uses TRBV5-1 with TRBJ1-2; 7 bases match TRBD1. Germline V gene data show CDR1 as SGHRS and CDR2 as YFSETQ. V trimming: 4 bases; J trimming: 0 bases; junction bases outside the gene matches: 12. The CDR3 runs to 17 residues. CDR3 DNA sequence: TGCGCCAGCAGCCCTCAGCCCCCAGGGGGAGCTAACTATGGCTACACCTTC. This translates into CASSPQPPGGANYGYTF. The variable domain in full, with the rest retrieved from reference TRBV5-1 and TRBJ1-2, is KAGVTQTPRYLIKTRGQQVTLSCSPISGHRSVSWYQQTPGQGLQFLFEYFSETQRNKGNFPGRFSGRQFSNSRSEMNVSTLELGDSALYLCASSPQPPGGANYGYTFGSGTRLTVV.